The 2 T cell receptor beta chains reported below all come from one sample, sequenced in a study of T cells in Graves' hyperthyroidism and ophthalmopathy. TCR beta CDR3 region amplification was performed from RNA transcripts. The HTBI primer set was used in a first-round RT-PCR of the TCR CDR3. TCRdb redid the calling of the multiplex PCR reads with MiXCR, one entry per CDR3 protein. This table holds under 550,000 distinct CDR3 sequences, about 20% found once. Input material: blood. The source of these receptors is a man in his forties with Graves' ophthalmopathy.

In this sample, this clonotype turned up many times. The chain employs TRBV28 and TRBJ2-7, with 8 bases fitting TRBD2. The germline V gene encodes CDR1 MDHEN and CDR2 SYDVKM. This CDR3 is built from 15 residues. V trimming: 8 bases; J trimming: 5 bases; junction bases outside the gene matches: 14. The CDR3: CASYSLAGGGHEQYF. The CDR3 region has the DNA TGTGCCAGCTATTCCCTGGCGGGAGGAGGCCACGAGCAGTACTTC.

This clonotype was counted ten times or more. CDR3 coding DNA: TGTGCCAGCAGCCACGGGGCTTACGAGCAGTACTTC. This encodes CASSHGAYEQYF. V usage is TRBV6-2 or TRBV6-3 and J usage is TRBJ2-7; D is possibly TRBD1 or TRBD2 (5 bases each). CDR3 length: 12 residues. V lost 6 bases and J lost 4, with 10 bases in between. Germline loops: CDR1 MNHEY, CDR2 SVGEGT.